The sequence of this T cell receptor beta chain was determined in a study of blood T cell repertoires in COVID-19. Study as a whole: T cells, B-cell-depleted T cells, or PBMCs supplied cDNA or gDNA.

The method was immunoSEQ multiplex PCR; TCRdb's version includes in-frame clones alone and lacks a portion of them. The table records around 150,000 clones, 76% of them present only once. The V end lost 8 bases, the J end lost 0 bases, and 13 bases lay between the germline ends. Looked up from germline, CDR1 is MNHNS and CDR2 is SASEGT. This CDR3 region has 15 residues. The chain recombines TRBV6-1 with TRBJ2-2; D is possibly TRBD1 (6 bases). This clonotype originated in a woman of 80 years or more with acute or convalescent COVID-19. Sequencing was carried out using peripheral blood. The CDR3 bases are TGTGCCAGCCGCCGGGACACCTCGAACACCGGGGAGCTGTTTTTT. Translated, it gives CASRRDTSNTGELFF.